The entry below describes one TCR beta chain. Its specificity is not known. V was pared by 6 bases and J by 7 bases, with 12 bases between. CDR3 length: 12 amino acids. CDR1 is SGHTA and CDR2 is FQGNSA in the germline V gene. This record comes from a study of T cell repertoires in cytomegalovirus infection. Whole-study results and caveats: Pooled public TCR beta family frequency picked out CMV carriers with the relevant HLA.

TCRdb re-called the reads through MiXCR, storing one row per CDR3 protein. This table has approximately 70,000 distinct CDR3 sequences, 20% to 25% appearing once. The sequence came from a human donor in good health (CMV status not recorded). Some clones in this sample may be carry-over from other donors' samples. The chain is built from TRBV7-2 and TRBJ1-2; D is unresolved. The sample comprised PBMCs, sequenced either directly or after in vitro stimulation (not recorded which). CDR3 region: CASRFMEGGYTF. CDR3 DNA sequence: TGTGCCAGCAGATTTATGGAGGGTGGCTACACCTTC.